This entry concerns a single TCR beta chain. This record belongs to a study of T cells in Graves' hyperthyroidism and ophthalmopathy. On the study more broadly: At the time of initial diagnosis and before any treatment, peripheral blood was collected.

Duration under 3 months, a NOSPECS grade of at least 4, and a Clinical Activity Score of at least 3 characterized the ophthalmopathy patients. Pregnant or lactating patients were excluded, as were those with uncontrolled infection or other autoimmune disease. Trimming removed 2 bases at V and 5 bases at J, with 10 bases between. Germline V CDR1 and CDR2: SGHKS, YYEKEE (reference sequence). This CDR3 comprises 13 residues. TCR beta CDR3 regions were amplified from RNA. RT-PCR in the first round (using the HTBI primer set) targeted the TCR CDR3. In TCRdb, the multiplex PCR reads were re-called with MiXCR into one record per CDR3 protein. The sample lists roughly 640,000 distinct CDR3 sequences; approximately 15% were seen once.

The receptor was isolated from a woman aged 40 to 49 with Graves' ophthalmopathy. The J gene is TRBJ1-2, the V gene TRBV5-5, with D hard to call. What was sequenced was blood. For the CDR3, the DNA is TGTGCCAGCAGCTTTGGGGATCGGTATGGCTACACCTTC. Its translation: CASSFGDRYGYTF.